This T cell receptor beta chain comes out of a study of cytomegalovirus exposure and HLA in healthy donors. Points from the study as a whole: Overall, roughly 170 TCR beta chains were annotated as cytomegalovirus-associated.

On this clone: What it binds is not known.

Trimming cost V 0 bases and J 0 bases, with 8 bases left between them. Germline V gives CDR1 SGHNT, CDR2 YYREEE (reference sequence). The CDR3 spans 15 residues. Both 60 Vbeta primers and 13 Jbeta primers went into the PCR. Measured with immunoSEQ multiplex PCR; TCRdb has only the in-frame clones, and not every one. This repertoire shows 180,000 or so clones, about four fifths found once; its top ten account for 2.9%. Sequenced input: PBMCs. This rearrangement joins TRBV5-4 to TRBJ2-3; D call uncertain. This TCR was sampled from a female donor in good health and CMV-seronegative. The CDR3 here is CASSLADSSTDTQYF. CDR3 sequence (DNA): TGTGCCAGCAGCTTGGCAGACTCTAGCACAGATACGCAGTATTTT.